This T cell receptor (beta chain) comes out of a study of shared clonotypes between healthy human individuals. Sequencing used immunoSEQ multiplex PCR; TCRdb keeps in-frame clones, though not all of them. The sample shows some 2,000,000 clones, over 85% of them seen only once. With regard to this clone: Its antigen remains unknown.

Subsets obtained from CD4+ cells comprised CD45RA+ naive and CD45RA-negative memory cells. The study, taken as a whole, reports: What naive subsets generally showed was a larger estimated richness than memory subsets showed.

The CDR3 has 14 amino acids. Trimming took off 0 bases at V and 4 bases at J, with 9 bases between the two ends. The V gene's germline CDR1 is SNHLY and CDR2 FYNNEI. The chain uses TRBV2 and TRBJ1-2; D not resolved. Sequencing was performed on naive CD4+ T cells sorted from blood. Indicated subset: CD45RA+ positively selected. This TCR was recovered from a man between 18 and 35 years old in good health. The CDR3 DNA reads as TGTGCCAGCAGTGAAGCTCGGCAGATCTATGGCTACACCTTC. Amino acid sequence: CASSEARQIYGYTF. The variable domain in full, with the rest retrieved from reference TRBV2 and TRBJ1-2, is EPEVTQTPSHQVTQMGQEVILRCVPISNHLYFYWYRQILGQKVEFLVSFYNNEISEKSEIFDDQFSVERPDGSNFTLKIRSTKLEDSAMYFCASSEARQIYGYTFGSGTRLTVV.